The present TCR beta chain was sequenced within a study of Graves' ophthalmopathy and Graves' hyperthyroidism. Study findings and constraints: This model predicted ophthalmopathy progression (sensitivity approximately 68%, specificity about 72%). Sensitivity of roughly 88% and specificity of about 84% were achieved when a 13-signature model separated ophthalmopathy from stable hyperthyroidism.

In its sample, this clonotype was seen many times. Its matching antigen is unknown. Ineligible for inclusion were patients with other autoimmune diseases, uncontrolled infections, pregnancy or lactation. Diagnostic conclusions were grounded in clinical symptoms, serum thyroxine, TRAb, thyroid ultrasound and orbital computed tomography. The study amplified TCR beta CDR3 regions using RNA transcripts. Following a first-round RT-PCR that used HTBI primers, a second-round multiplex PCR was carried out. TCRdb used MiXCR to reprocess the multiplex PCR reads, holding one entry per CDR3 protein. The sample carries about 480,000 distinct CDR3 sequences, approximately 14% recorded once. V was clipped by 7 bases and J by 8 bases, with 8 bases between them. The CDR3 is made up of 10 amino acids. Per germline, CDR1 SNHLY and CDR2 FYNNEI.

The TCR sequence derives from a woman aged 25 to 39 with Graves' ophthalmopathy. The V call is TRBV2, the J call TRBJ1-2; D call uncertain. Sequenced material: blood. The CDR3 loop is CASTGNGYTF. Written as DNA, the CDR3 is TGTGCCAGCACGGGGAACGGCTACACCTTC.